Each of the 16 T cell receptor beta chains below was sequenced from the same sample in a study of shared clonotypes between healthy human individuals. Terminally differentiated effector memory CD45RA+ cells were excluded from the naive CD8 cells, which were CD45RO-negative and positively selected for CCR7. The method was immunoSEQ multiplex PCR; TCRdb's version includes in-frame clones alone and lacks a portion of them. The sample lists hundreds of thousands of clones, about 90% seen once, with approximately 24% in the top ten. The material sequenced was naive CD8+ T cells sorted from blood. Source of these receptors: a man younger than 45 in good health.

DNA of the CDR3: TGTGCCTGGAGTGGGGGGACAGGGCCCACAGATACGCAGTATTTT. As protein: CAWSGGTGPTDTQYF. J is TRBJ2-3 and V is TRBV30; 9 bases line up with TRBD1. Germline V gene data show CDR1 as GTSNPN and CDR2 as SVGIG (reference sequence). The CDR3 consists of 15 residues. V lost 1 base, J lost 2 bases, and 4 bases stayed unmatched.

This chain uses TRBV29-1 with TRBJ1-3; D gene ambiguous. The CDR3 is 14 residues long. Germline V CDR1 and CDR2: SQVTM, ANQGSEA. V lost 0 bases, J lost 9 bases, and 15 bases lay in between. For the CDR3, the DNA is TGCAGCGTTGAAGAACCCGAAGAGGGCGGCACCATATATTTT. It yields the protein CSVEEPEEGGTIYF.

The DNA of the CDR3 is TGCAGCGTTGAAGTGGCAGGGGTAGGTCCGGAGCAGTTCTTC. It specifies CSVEVAGVGPEQFF. The gene calls are TRBV29-1 and TRBJ2-1, with a weak D call TRBD1 (6 bases). V was pared by 1 base and J by 10 bases, with 17 bases between. There are 14 residues in the CDR3. Germline V CDR1 and CDR2: SQVTM, ANQGSEA.

The chain employs TRBV5-6 and TRBJ2-7; TRBD2 matches 8 bases. The CDR3 loop spans 14 amino acids. Germline V lookup: CDR1 SGHDT, CDR2 YYEEEE. Unmatched junction bases numbered 10, after V lost 10 bases and J lost 1 base. CDR3 sequence (DNA): TGTGCCGCGTCAGCGGGGGCAGCTTCCTACGAGCAGTACTTC. This gives the protein CAASAGAASYEQYF.

Comments on this clone: Other DNA sequences of this sample code for an identical CDR3. The CDR3 sequence: CASSGDSYNEQFF. The CDR3 coding sequence is TGCGCCAGCAGCGGAGACAGCTACAATGAGCAGTTCTTC. This sequence joins TRBV5-1 and TRBJ2-1; D is possibly TRBD1 (5 bases). Germline V CDR1 and CDR2: SGHRS, YFSETQ. The germline V and J ends were trimmed by 4 bases and 3 bases, with 8 bases remaining between them. CDR3 size: 13 residues.

The J gene is TRBJ1-2, the V gene TRBV27, with D perhaps matching TRBD1 (6 bases). Germline CDR1 reads MNHEY; CDR2 reads SMNVEV (reference sequence). V dropped 3 bases and J dropped 3 bases, with 8 bases sitting between them. The CDR3 contains 13 residues. In DNA form, the CDR3 reads TGTGCCAGCAGTTTCGGGACACACTATGGCTACACCTTC. Translated, it gives CASSFGTHYGYTF.

This chain connects TRBV9 to TRBJ2-1; TRBD1 matches at 7 bases. Trimming at V came to 6 bases and at J to 10 bases, leaving 4 bases not matched to a gene. The CDR3 length is 11 residues. The germline V gene encodes CDR1 SGDLS and CDR2 YYNGEE. CDR3 in amino acids: CASKRGHEQFF. CDR3 DNA sequence: TGTGCCAGCAAGAGGGGGCACGAGCAGTTCTTC.

About this clone itself: Other DNA variants within this sample encode the same CDR3. The chain links TRBV29-1 to TRBJ2-3; D ambiguous. There are 14 residues in the CDR3. V lost 1 base, J lost 1 base, and 9 bases lay in between. Germline assignment: CDR1 SQVTM and CDR2 ANQGSEA. The CDR3 reads CSVEGERGTDTQYF. CDR3 bases: TGCAGCGTTGAAGGTGAACGGGGCACAGATACGCAGTATTTT.

V gene TRBV7-9 combines with J gene TRBJ1-5; TRBD1 aligns across 11 bases. Per germline, CDR1 SEHNR and CDR2 FQNEAQ (reference sequence). V lost 6 bases to trimming and J lost 6 bases; unmatched junction nucleotides: 7. CDR3 length equals 15 residues. Written as DNA, the CDR3 is TGTGCCAGCAGTCTTGGACAGGGGGCAAGTCAGCCCCAGCATTTT. This gives the protein CASSLGQGASQPQHF.

The chain is built from TRBV9 and TRBJ2-3; 8 bases line up with TRBD2. Trimming took 0 bases from V and 6 from J; bases not matched to a gene: 6. There are 15 residues in the CDR3. Germline V CDR1 and CDR2: SGDLS, YYNGEE. The chain's CDR3 is CASSVDGRVLDTQYF. The CDR3 bases are TGTGCCAGCAGCGTAGACGGGAGGGTGCTGGATACGCAGTATTTT. Complete variable domain (other parts from reference TRBV9 and TRBJ2-3): DSGVTQTPKHLITATGQRVTLRCSPRSGDLSVYWYQQSLDQGLQFLIQYYNGEERAKGNILERFSAQQFPDLHSELNLSSLELGDSALYFCASSVDGRVLDTQYFGPGTRLTVL.

The table lists this clone with a few counts. The rearrangement links TRBV10-1 to TRBJ1-1; D call uncertain. The CDR3 has 13 amino acids. Trimming removed 8 bases at V and 6 bases at J, with 16 bases between. The germline CDR1 and CDR2 sequences are WNHNN and SYGVQD (reference sequence). This chain's CDR3 is CASPWRVNAEAFF. As DNA, the CDR3 is TGCGCCAGCCCCTGGAGGGTAAATGCTGAAGCTTTCTTT.

This chain connects TRBV28 to TRBJ2-6; no firm D call. This CDR3 has 14 residues. Germline V gene sequence: CDR1 MDHEN, CDR2 SYDVKM. Deletions cut 8 bases from V and 0 bases from J, with 8 bases between. The chain's CDR3 is CASRMDSGANVLTF. The CDR3, as DNA: TGTGCCAGCCGGATGGACTCTGGGGCCAACGTCCTGACTTTC.

The chain joins TRBV4-1 to TRBJ2-2; D unresolved. Germline CDR1 is MGHRA and CDR2 is YSYEKL. The V end lost 2 bases, the J end lost 1 base, and 5 bases lay between the germline ends. The CDR3 spans 14 residues. The chain's CDR3 is CASSQTQNTGELFF. The CDR3 coding sequence is TGCGCCAGCAGCCAAACCCAGAACACCGGGGAGCTGTTTTTT.

The rearrangement uses TRBV11-2 and TRBJ2-7, with a possible D match to TRBD2 (5 bases). Trimming left V 4 bases short and J 4 bases short, with 23 bases between. CDR1 SGHAT and CDR2 FQNNGV come from the germline V gene. This CDR3 contains 17 residues. The CDR3 sequence: CASSSTPGRGLGYEQYF. DNA of the CDR3: TGTGCCAGCAGCTCCACCCCCGGTCGGGGTTTGGGATACGAGCAGTACTTC.

The chain recombines TRBV5-5 with TRBJ2-1, with TRBD1 as a possible D gene (6 bases). CDR1 and CDR2 from the germline V gene are SGHKS and YYEKEE (reference sequence). CDR3 length equals 12 residues. The V and J ends lost 3 bases and 10 bases respectively, with 11 bases between them. The CDR3 DNA reads TGTGCCAGCAGCTGGACCCAGGGGGAGCAGTTCTTC. This gives the protein CASSWTQGEQFF.

J is TRBJ2-7 and V is TRBV10-2, with D possibly TRBD2 on 6 matching bases. The CDR3 length is 15 residues. V was clipped by 6 bases and J by 5 bases, with 20 bases between them. Per the germline V gene, CDR1 is WSHSY and CDR2 is SAAADI. The CDR3 coding sequence is TGCGCCAGCAGAGCGGGCTTGGATTGGGTAAACGAGCAGTACTTC. Translated: CASRAGLDWVNEQYF.